The clone carrying this TCR beta chain appeared a single time. Its specificity is unknown. 13 Jbeta primers and 60 Vbeta primers were used for the PCR. Clones were sequenced by immunoSEQ multiplex PCR, and TCRdb holds only the in-frame ones, with some missing. The table has about 140,000 clones, roughly 79% seen once. Germline-derived CDR1 and CDR2 are SQVTM and ANQGSEA. The CDR3 sequence is 16 residues long. With V trimmed by 0 bases and J by 3 bases, 8 bases remained unmatched. The data were taken from a study of cytomegalovirus exposure and HLA in healthy donors. Findings and limits, study-wide: An apparent linkage of common viral pathogens to several of the most significant clusters emerged in a later analysis. Many donors carried some public TCRs, although rarity characterized most TCR sequences. A highly shared variant cluster was judged a likely technical artifact. Accurate HLA-A and HLA-B prediction from TCR beta sequences was reported for most subjects.

The clonotype comes from a woman between 40 and 50 years old in good health and CMV-seronegative. Specimen: PBMCs. The rearrangement uses TRBV29-1 and TRBJ2-7, with 10 bases that match TRBD2. The CDR3 protein is CSVEDGASGSFYEQYF. The CDR3 DNA reads as TGCAGCGTTGAAGATGGGGCTAGCGGGAGCTTCTACGAGCAGTACTTC.